The clone carrying this T cell receptor beta chain occurred a few times. Its antigen is not known. The data stem from a study of blood T cells in healthy people across ages. Germline CDR1 is SGDLS and CDR2 is YYNGEE. The CDR3 is made up of 15 amino acids. Unmatched junction bases numbered 6, after V lost 3 bases and J lost 5 bases. Primers used in a second PCR of about 7 to 12 cycles were a sample-barcoded 5' primer and a J-beta primer mix. Each of the cDNA molecules was tagged by a template-switch adaptor with 12 random nucleotides. Using its own MiXCR run on the 5' RACE reads, TCRdb lists one record per CDR3 protein. The sample consists of about 1,000,000 distinct CDR3 sequences, less than 50% of them appearing once. Study results and caveats: Unsorted PBMC material precluded a definitive naive versus antigen-experienced comparison. A roughly linear fall in TCR beta diversity per million T cells was seen with increasing age. Samples with more naive T cells showed higher observed beta diversity.

The chain employs TRBV9 and TRBJ2-1, with 9 bases lining up with TRBD2. Source material: blood. The sequence derives from a woman aged 55 to 70 in good health. CDR3 bases: TGTGCCAGCAGCGCGGGGACTAGCATAGACAATGAGCAGTTCTTC. This gives the protein CASSAGTSIDNEQFF.